Described below is a single T cell receptor (beta chain) sequence and its context. V lost 5 bases and J lost 4, with 18 bases in between. Germline loops: CDR1 SNHLY, CDR2 FYNNEI. This CDR3 has 15 residues. This specimen comes from a study of blood T cell repertoires in COVID-19. The method was immunoSEQ multiplex PCR; TCRdb's version includes in-frame clones alone and lacks a portion of them. The profile shows 200,000 to 250,000 clones, about 87% of them singletons. This clonotype originated in a woman aged 25 to 39 who had been exposed to COVID-19. The chain uses TRBV2 and TRBJ2-7; D gene unclear. The specimen was PBMCs or T cells enriched from blood (not recorded which). This CDR3 reads CASSRSNPGEYEQYF. CDR3 sequence (DNA): TGTGCCAGCAGTCGCTCCAACCCCGGAGAATACGAGCAGTACTTC.